Below are 7 T cell receptor beta chains sequenced from a single sample in a study of CD39 and CD103 CD8 tumor-infiltrating T cells. The table came from immunoSEQ multiplex PCR; TCRdb's copy has only in-frame clones and leaves some out. The sample contains 730 or so clones, more than 45% of which appear only once. Specimen: CD39+ CD103+ CD8+ T cells sorted from the tumor. Subset described: CD103+CD39+ double-positive CD45RA- CD8 T cells. Receptors originate from a human donor with head and neck squamous cell carcinoma.

The chain joins TRBV7-2 to TRBJ2-5, with 7 bases identical to TRBD2. Losses at the gene ends were 4 bases for V and 11 bases for J; bases not matched to a gene: 10. In germline, CDR1 is SGHTA, CDR2 FQGNSA. CDR3 length equals 13 residues. The CDR3, as DNA: TGTGCCAGCAGCTCCACCTCCAACGGGAGGCAGTACTTC. This gives the protein CASSSTSNGRQYF.

The chain links TRBV4-2 to TRBJ2-5; TRBD2 matches 11 bases. The J segment lost 6 bases and the V segment lost 5 bases, leaving 8 bases of the junction unmatched. CDR1 is LGHNA and CDR2 is YNFKEQ in the germline V gene. CDR3 length: 15 amino acids. Here the CDR3 reads CASSALLAGGKTQYF. In DNA, the CDR3 is TGTGCCAGCAGCGCCCTTCTAGCGGGGGGAAAGACCCAGTACTTC.

This chain connects TRBV5-2 to TRBJ1-2. TRBV5-2 is designated a pseudogene. The CDR3 totals 11 residues. The CDR3, as DNA: TGTGCCAGCAGCTCCAACTATGGCTACACCTTC. Its translation is CASSSNYGYTF.

The chain is built from TRBV6-5 and TRBJ2-7, with D maybe TRBD1 (6 bases). Germline V gives CDR1 MNHEY, CDR2 SVGAGI. The ends were cut back, 5 bases at V and 3 bases at J, with 8 bases in the middle. This CDR3 region has 12 residues. The DNA for the CDR3 is TGTGCCAGCAGTCAGGACAGCTACGAGCAGTACTTC. It specifies CASSQDSYEQYF.

This clone showed up just a few times. This chain's CDR3 is CASSLASGALNEQFF. CDR3 nucleotide sequence: TGTGCCAGCAGCTTAGCCTCTGGGGCTCTCAATGAGCAGTTCTTC. J is TRBJ2-1 and V is TRBV11-2; D possibly corresponds to TRBD1 (5 bases). This CDR3 is built from 15 residues. Germline V gene sequence: CDR1 SGHAT, CDR2 FQNNGV. V lost 1 base, J lost 6 bases, and 13 bases lay in between.

CDR3 residues: CASSYDSYEQYF. In DNA form, the CDR3 reads TGTGCCAGCAGTTATGACAGCTACGAGCAGTACTTC. This chain joins TRBV6-4 and TRBJ2-7; possible D gene TRBD1, 5 bases. The germline V gene encodes CDR1 MRHNA and CDR2 SNTAGT. V dropped 5 bases and J dropped 3 bases, with 8 bases sitting between them. This CDR3 comprises 12 residues.

This clone turned up a few times. The chain couples TRBV9 to TRBJ2-2; 8 positions agree with TRBD2. J gave up 5 bases and V 0 bases, and 3 bases lay outside the gene matches. Germline CDR1 and CDR2: SGDLS and YYNGEE. The CDR3 totals 15 residues. The CDR3 here is CASSVEAGGTGELFF. In nucleotides, the CDR3 is TGTGCCAGCAGCGTAGAGGCGGGAGGAACCGGGGAGCTGTTTTTT.